This TCR beta chain was recorded in a study of cytomegalovirus exposure and HLA in healthy donors. Points from the study as a whole: Per a prior analysis, the majority of TCR beta V segments were productive roughly 90% or roughly 30% of the time. In a later analysis, TCR association rates varied by HLA locus: DRB1 most, HLA-C fewest. Reports showed the classifier diagnosing cytomegalovirus status with high specificity and sensitivity.

As for this clone: Antigen: not known.

Primers included in the PCR were 60 Vbeta and 13 Jbeta primers. This table comes from immunoSEQ multiplex PCR, and its TCRdb copy is limited to in-frame clones, with some not included. Here the sample spans 120,000 or so clones, approximately 78% being singletons. Losses at the gene ends were 3 bases for V and 3 bases for J; bases not matched to a gene: 8. CDR3 length: 15 amino acids. Germline CDR1 is SGHKS and CDR2 is YYEKEE (reference sequence). Specimen: PBMCs. This receptor was identified in a man younger than 45 in good health and CMV-seropositive. The rearrangement links TRBV5-5 to TRBJ2-5; TRBD1 matches at 7 bases. The CDR3 loop is CASSSTGDRKETQYF. CDR3 bases: TGTGCCAGCAGCTCTACAGGGGACAGAAAAGAGACCCAGTACTTC. Filled out from reference TRBV5-5 and TRBJ2-5, the complete variable domain reads DAGVTQSPTHLIKTRGQQVTLRCSPISGHKSVSWYQQVLGQGPQFIFQYYEKEERGRGNFPDRFSARQFPNYSSELNVNALLLGDSALYLCASSSTGDRKETQYFGPGTRLLVL.